This T cell receptor beta chain was found in a study of spatial heterogeneity in lung cancer. TCRdb ran MiXCR on the 5' RACE reads and lists one entry per CDR3 protein. The sample yields 50,000 or so distinct CDR3 sequences, 12% seen once. This clonotype was counted at least ten times. Time point defined: blood at routine non-recurrence follow-up after resection. Unsorted whole RNA samples from tumor, nontumor lung or frozen PBMC were sequenced. V was trimmed by 6 bases and J by 3 bases, leaving 15 bases between them. CDR3 length: 15 residues. Germline CDR1 MDHEN, CDR2 SYDVKM. The chain couples TRBV28 to TRBJ1-5; TRBD1 might be the D (5 bases). The starting material was PBMCs, obtained at follow-up. The TCR was taken from a male donor with early-stage non-small cell lung cancer. CDR3: CASSSQPGPNQPQHF. The CDR3 DNA reads TGTGCCAGCAGCTCCCAGCCGGGGCCCAATCAGCCCCAGCATTTT.